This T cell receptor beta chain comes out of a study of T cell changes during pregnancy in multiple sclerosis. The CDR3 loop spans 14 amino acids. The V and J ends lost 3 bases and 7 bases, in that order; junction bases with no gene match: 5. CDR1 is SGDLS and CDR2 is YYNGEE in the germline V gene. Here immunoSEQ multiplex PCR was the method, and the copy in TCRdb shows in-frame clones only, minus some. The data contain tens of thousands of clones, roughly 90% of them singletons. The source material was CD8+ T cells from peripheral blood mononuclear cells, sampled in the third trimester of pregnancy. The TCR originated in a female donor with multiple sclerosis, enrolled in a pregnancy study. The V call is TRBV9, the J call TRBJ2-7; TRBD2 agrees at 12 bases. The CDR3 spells CASSEGLAGWEQYF. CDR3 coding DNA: TGTGCCAGCAGCGAGGGACTAGCGGGTTGGGAGCAGTACTTC.